These 2 T cell receptor beta chains were all obtained from the same sample, sequenced in a study of cytomegalovirus exposure and HLA in healthy donors. Use of 60 Vbeta and 13 Jbeta primers characterized the PCR. Some clones are missing from TCRdb's copy, which holds only in-frame ones; the method was immunoSEQ multiplex PCR. This sample has about 190,000 clones, with around 90% found just once. The sequencing sample was made of PBMCs. These receptors came from a boy younger than 10 in good health and CMV-seronegative.

This sequence joins TRBV9 and TRBJ2-3, with D tentatively TRBD2 (5 bases). Germline CDR1 reads SGDLS; CDR2 reads YYNGEE. V lost 0 bases, J lost 1 base, and 12 bases lay in between. This CDR3 comprises 16 residues. The CDR3 spells CASSVVDWPGTDTQYF. The CDR3 nucleotides read TGTGCCAGCAGCGTAGTGGACTGGCCGGGCACAGATACGCAGTATTTT.

This chain uses TRBV27 with TRBJ1-1; D uncertain. CDR1 is MNHEY and CDR2 is SMNVEV in the germline V gene (reference sequence). The CDR3 covers 11 residues. V was pared by 10 bases and J by 1 base, with 7 bases between. This chain's CDR3 is CATRQNTEAFF. The DNA for the CDR3 is TGTGCCACCCGACAGAACACTGAAGCTTTCTTT.